The 9 T cell receptor beta chains below were found in one sample sequenced in a study of identical twins. TCRdb called the 5' RACE reads again in MiXCR, with one record for every CDR3 protein. The table has approximately 670,000 distinct CDR3 sequences, around 5.7% seen once. The sequencing sample was made of naive T cells sorted from blood. The receptors derive from a man younger than 35 in good health.

In this sample, this clonotype turned up many times. This rearrangement joins TRBV5-1 to TRBJ1-2; no definite D call. The ends were cut back, 0 bases at V and 0 bases at J, with 6 bases in the middle. Germline V gene lookup returns CDR1 SGHRS and CDR2 YFSETQ. This CDR3 is 14 amino acids long. The CDR3 region is CASSLVGSNYGYTF. The CDR3 nucleotides read TGCGCCAGCAGCTTGGTTGGGTCTAACTATGGCTACACCTTC.

This clonotype was recorded at least ten times. The chain combines TRBV15 with TRBJ1-3; D is perhaps TRBD1 (6 bases). The CDR3 spans 18 residues. The V end lost 5 bases, the J end lost 3 bases, and 23 bases lay between the germline ends. CDR1 and CDR2 from the germline V gene are LNHNV and YYDKDF (reference sequence). The CDR3 sequence: CATSSHRSLGGYGNTIYF. DNA of the CDR3: TGTGCCACCAGCTCTCACCGGTCGTTGGGGGGCTATGGAAACACCATATATTTT. The complete variable domain, with remaining parts taken from reference TRBV15 and TRBJ1-3, reads DAMVIQNPRYQVTQFGKPVTLSCSQTLNHNVMYWYQQKSSQAPKLLFHYYDKDFNNEADTPDNFQSRRPNTSFCFLDIRSPGLGDTAMYLCATSSHRSLGGYGNTIYFGEGSWLTVV.

This chain links TRBV12-5 with TRBJ2-5; 9 bases fit TRBD2. Trimming at V came to 2 bases and at J to 5 bases, leaving 9 bases not matched to a gene. The CDR3 sequence is 16 residues long. Looked up from germline, CDR1 is LGHNT and CDR2 is FRNRAP. CDR3 amino acids: CASGLTIAGVGETQYF. The CDR3 DNA sequence: TGTGCTAGTGGTTTGACCATAGCGGGAGTGGGGGAGACCCAGTACTTC.

This clonotype was recorded a few times. This rearrangement joins TRBV6-1 to TRBJ2-3; D might be TRBD2 (6 bases). Germline loops: CDR1 MNHNS, CDR2 SASEGT. The CDR3 sequence is 14 residues long. V was trimmed by 5 bases and J by 2 bases, leaving 11 bases between them. CDR3 nucleotide sequence: TGTGCCAGCAGTACGCGGGATATCACAGATACGCAGTATTTT. Translation gives CASSTRDITDTQYF.

This clonotype was counted a few times. CDR3 sequence reads: CASYSGVVAFF. CDR3 bases: TGTGCCAGCTATTCAGGGGTCGTGGCTTTCTTT. V usage is TRBV6-5 and J usage is TRBJ1-1, with a possible D match to TRBD1 (6 bases). V lost 8 bases, J lost 11 bases, and 15 bases lay in between. Germline CDR1 and CDR2: MNHEY and SVGAGI. This CDR3 is built from 11 residues.

This clonotype has a count of ten or more. The chain carries TRBV6-5 and TRBJ2-1, with a tentative D call TRBD1 (6 bases). V dropped 6 bases and J dropped 5 bases, with 17 bases sitting between them. The germline gives CDR1 MNHEY, CDR2 SVGAGI. This CDR3 has 15 amino acids. The CDR3 here is CASSYGARGDNEQFF. CDR3 coding DNA: TGTGCCAGCAGCTACGGGGCCAGGGGAGACAATGAGCAGTTCTTC.

This clonotype has at least ten counts. The J gene is TRBJ2-1, the V gene TRBV20-1, with 8 bases that match TRBD2. The V segment lost 4 bases and the J segment 4 bases; nucleotides outside the gene matches: 9. Germline V gives CDR1 DFQATT, CDR2 SNEGSKA (reference sequence). CDR3 length: 15 residues. The CDR3, as DNA: TGCAGTGCTACCCCAACTAGCGGACCTTACAATGAGCAGTTCTTC. Protein sequence: CSATPTSGPYNEQFF.

This clonotype showed up just a few times. This chain uses TRBV5-1 with TRBJ2-7; 7 bases line up with TRBD2. This CDR3 has 14 residues. Germline V gene sequence: CDR1 SGHRS, CDR2 YFSETQ. The trim removed 3 bases at V and 6 bases at J, leaving 9 bases unmatched. CDR3 amino acids: CASSSPWEGREQYV. The CDR3 region has the DNA TGCGCCAGCAGCTCACCATGGGAGGGACGCGAGCAGTACGTC.

This clonotype was seen at least ten times. The chain joins TRBV28 to TRBJ2-7; the match to TRBD1 covers 11 bases. Per the germline V gene, CDR1 is MDHEN and CDR2 is SYDVKM. CDR3 size: 13 residues. V lost 6 bases to trimming and J lost 4 bases; unmatched junction nucleotides: 2. This CDR3 reads CASRGTGGYEQYF. Written as DNA, the CDR3 is TGTGCCAGCAGGGGGACAGGGGGATACGAGCAGTACTTC.